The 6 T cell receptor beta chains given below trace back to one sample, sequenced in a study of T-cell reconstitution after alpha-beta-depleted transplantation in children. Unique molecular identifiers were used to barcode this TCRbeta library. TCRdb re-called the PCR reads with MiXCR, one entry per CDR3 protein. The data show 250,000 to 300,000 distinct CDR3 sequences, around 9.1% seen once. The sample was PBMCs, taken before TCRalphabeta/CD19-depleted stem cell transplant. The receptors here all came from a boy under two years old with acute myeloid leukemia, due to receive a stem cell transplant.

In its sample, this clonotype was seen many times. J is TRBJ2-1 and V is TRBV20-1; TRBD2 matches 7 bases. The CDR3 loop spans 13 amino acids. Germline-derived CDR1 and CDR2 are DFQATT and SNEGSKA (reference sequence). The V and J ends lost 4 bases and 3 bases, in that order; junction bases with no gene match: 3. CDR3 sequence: CSAMSGIYNEQFF. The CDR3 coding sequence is TGCAGTGCTATGAGCGGGATCTACAATGAGCAGTTCTTC.

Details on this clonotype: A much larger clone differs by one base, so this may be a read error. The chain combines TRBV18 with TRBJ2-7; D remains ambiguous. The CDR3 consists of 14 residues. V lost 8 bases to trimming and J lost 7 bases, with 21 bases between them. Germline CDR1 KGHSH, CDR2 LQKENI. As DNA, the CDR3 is TGTGCCAGCCCACTTCGGCAGAAGTTGGGGGAGCAGTACTTC. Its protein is CASPLRQKLGEQYF.

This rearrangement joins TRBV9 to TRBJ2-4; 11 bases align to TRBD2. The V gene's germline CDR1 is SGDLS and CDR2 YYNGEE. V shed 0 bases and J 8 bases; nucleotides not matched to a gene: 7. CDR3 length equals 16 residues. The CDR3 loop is CASSVGLAGPADIQYF. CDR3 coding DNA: TGTGCCAGCAGCGTAGGACTAGCGGGGCCGGCAGACATTCAGTACTTC.

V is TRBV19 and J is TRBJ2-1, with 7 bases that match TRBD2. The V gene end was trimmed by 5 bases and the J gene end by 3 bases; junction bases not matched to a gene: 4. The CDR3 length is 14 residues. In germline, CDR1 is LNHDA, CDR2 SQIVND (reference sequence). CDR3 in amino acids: CASSPGDYYNEQFF. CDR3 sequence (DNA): TGTGCCAGTAGTCCCGGGGACTACTACAATGAGCAGTTCTTC.

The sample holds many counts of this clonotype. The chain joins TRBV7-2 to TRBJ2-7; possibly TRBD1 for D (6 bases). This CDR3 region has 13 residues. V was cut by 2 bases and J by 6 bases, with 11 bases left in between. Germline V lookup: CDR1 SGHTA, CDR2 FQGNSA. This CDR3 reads CASSLYREGEQYF. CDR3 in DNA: TGTGCCAGCAGCTTATACAGGGAAGGCGAGCAGTACTTC.

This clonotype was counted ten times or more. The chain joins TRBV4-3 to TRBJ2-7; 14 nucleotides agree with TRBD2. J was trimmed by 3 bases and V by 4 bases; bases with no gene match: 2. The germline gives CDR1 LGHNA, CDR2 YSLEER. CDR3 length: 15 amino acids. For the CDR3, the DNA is TGCGCCAGCAGCCTCGGGACTAGCGGGAGCTACGAGCAGTACTTC. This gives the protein CASSLGTSGSYEQYF.